This T cell receptor beta chain was captured in a study of identical twins. General observations from the study: Out-of-frame TCR alpha sharing in monozygotic twins exceeded recombination model predictions. The abundant beta clonotypes from cord blood had fewer insertions, and memory repertoires had none of this.

A universal primer site came from template switching; cDNA carried unique molecular identifiers. TCRdb fed the 5' RACE reads into MiXCR, producing one record per CDR3 protein. The data contain 750,000 to 950,000 distinct CDR3 sequences, approximately 13% of them singletons. Germline values: CDR1 SEHNR, CDR2 FQNEAQ (reference sequence). V lost 3 bases, J lost 5 bases, and 13 bases lay in between. This CDR3 contains 15 residues. This clonotype was counted a few times. The target antigen is unknown. This sample also belongs to another study, concerning yellow fever vaccine responses in identical twins.

The specimen was PBMCs. The chain uses TRBV7-9 and TRBJ2-2; D is possibly TRBD2 (6 bases). This clonotype was obtained from a woman aged 18 to 35 in good health. The CDR3 here is CASSFGTVLTGELFF. CDR3 sequence (DNA): TGTGCCAGCAGCTTCGGGACTGTTCTAACCGGGGAGCTGTTTTTT.